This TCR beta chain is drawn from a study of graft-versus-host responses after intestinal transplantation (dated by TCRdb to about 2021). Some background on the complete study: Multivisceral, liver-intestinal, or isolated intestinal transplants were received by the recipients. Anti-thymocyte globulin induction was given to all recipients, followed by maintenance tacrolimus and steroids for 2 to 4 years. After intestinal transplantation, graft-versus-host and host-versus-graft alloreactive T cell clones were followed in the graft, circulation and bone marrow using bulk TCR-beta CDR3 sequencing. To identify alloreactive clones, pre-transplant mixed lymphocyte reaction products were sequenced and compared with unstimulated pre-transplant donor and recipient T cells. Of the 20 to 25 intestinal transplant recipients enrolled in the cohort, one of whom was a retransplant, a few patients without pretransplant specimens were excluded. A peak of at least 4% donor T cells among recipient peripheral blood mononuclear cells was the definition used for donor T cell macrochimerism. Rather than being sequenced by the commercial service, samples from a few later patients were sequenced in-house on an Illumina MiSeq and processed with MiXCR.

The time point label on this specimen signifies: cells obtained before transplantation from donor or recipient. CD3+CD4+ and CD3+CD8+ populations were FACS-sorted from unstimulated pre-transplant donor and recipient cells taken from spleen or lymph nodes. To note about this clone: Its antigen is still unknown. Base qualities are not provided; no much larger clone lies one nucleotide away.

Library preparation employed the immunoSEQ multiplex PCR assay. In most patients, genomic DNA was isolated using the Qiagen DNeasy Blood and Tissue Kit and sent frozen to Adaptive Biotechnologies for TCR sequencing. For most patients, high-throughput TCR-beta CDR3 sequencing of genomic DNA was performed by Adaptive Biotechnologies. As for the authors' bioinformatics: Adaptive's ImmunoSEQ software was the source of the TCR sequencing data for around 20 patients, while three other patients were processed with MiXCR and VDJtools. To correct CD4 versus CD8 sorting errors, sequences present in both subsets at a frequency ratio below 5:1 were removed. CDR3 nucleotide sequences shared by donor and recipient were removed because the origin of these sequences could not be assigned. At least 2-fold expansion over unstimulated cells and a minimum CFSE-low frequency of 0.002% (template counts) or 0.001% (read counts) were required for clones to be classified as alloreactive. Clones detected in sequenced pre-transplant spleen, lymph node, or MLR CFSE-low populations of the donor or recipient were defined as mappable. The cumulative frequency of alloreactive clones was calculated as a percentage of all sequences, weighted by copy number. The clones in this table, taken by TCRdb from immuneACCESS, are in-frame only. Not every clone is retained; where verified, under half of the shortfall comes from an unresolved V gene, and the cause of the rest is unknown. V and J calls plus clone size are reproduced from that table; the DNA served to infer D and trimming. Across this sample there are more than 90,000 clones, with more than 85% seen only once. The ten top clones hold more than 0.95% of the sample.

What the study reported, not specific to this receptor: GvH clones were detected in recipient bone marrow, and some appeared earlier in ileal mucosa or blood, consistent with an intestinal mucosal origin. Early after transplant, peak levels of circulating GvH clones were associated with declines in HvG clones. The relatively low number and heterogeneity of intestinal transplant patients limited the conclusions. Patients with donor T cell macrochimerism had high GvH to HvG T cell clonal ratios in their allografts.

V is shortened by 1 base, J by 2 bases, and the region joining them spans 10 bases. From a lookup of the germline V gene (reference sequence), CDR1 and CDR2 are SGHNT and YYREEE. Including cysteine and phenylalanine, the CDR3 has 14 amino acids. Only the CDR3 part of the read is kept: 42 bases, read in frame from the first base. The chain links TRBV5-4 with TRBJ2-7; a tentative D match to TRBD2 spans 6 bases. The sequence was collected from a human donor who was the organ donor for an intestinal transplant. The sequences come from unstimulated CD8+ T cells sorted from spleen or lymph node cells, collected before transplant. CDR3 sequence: CASSLMGGAYEQYF. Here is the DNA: TGTGCCAGCAGCTTGATGGGAGGAGCCTACGAGCAGTACTTC.